The 24 T cell receptor beta chains in this list originate from one sample, sequenced in a study of OX40 agonist ivuxolimab in advanced cancers. Using immunoSEQ multiplex PCR, the repertoire was profiled, and TCRdb retains in-frame clones only, with some absent. Seen here are approximately 70,000 clones, about 91% observed once, and the top ten hold 0.85% to 1.2%. The sequencing used CD4+ or CD8+ T cells sorted from blood, collected in a trial of the OX40 agonist ivuxolimab. The source of these receptors is an adult with an advanced solid tumor such as melanoma, head and neck, liver or kidney cancer.

The gene calls are TRBV10-1 and TRBJ2-5; D not certain. V gave up 0 bases and J gave up 1 base, with 3 bases separating them. The CDR3 covers 13 residues. CDR1 and CDR2 from the germline V gene are WNHNN and SYGVQD (reference sequence). CDR3 DNA sequence: TGCGCCAGCAGTGAGTCAGGCCAAGAGACCCAGTACTTC. Its translation: CASSESGQETQYF.

The V gene is TRBV5-1, the J gene TRBJ2-5; 10 bases are shared with TRBD2. The end of the DNA aligns better with TRBJ2-7, so the J call may be wrong. The V gene's germline CDR1 is SGHRS and CDR2 YFSETQ. The CDR3 contains 16 residues. In DNA form, the CDR3 reads TGCGCCAGCAGCTTGGAGGTAGCGGGAGGTGCCTACGAGCAGTACTTC. Translating gives CASSLEVAGGAYEQYF.

This chain joins TRBV28 and TRBJ1-4, with D perhaps matching TRBD1 (5 bases). Looked up from germline, CDR1 is MDHEN and CDR2 is SYDVKM. V was cut by 6 bases and J by 8 bases, with 16 bases left in between. The CDR3 contains 14 residues. For the CDR3, the DNA is TGTGCCAGCAGGTCAACTGGGGCTGGAGAAAAACTGTTTTTT. Amino acids: CASRSTGAGEKLFF.

The table lists this clone with a count of one. The rearrangement joins TRBV7-3 to TRBJ2-5; D uncertain. Per germline, CDR1 SGHTA and CDR2 FQGTGA. CDR3 size: 13 residues. Deletions cut 5 bases from V and 2 bases from J, with 9 bases between. CDR3 residues: CASSLGSQETQYF. The DNA of the CDR3 is TGTGCCAGCAGCCTCGGGTCTCAAGAGACCCAGTACTTC.

The CDR3 DNA sequence: TGCGCCAGCAGTTTTGGTCCTCCGGATGAGCAGTTCTTC. This sequence encodes CASSFGPPDEQFF. The chain combines TRBV5-1 with TRBJ2-1; no firm D call. This CDR3 contains 13 residues. The V end was cut by 5 bases, the J end by 8 bases, with 14 bases between. From germline, CDR1 is SGHRS and CDR2 YFSETQ.

In this sample, this clone turned up once. The V and J genes are TRBV19 and TRBJ1-2, with 7 nucleotides matching TRBD1. Losses at the gene ends were 7 bases for V and 4 bases for J; bases not matched to a gene: 9. From germline, CDR1 is LNHDA and CDR2 SQIVND (reference sequence). CDR3 length equals 14 residues. DNA of the CDR3: TGTGCCAGTACCCCCGGGACAGAAACCTATGGCTACACCTTC. Translation gives CASTPGTETYGYTF.

The J gene is TRBJ2-1, the V gene TRBV7-8; 8 bases agree with TRBD1. This CDR3 contains 16 residues. Germline CDR1 and CDR2: SGHVS and FQNEAQ. Trimming took 7 bases from V and 2 from J; bases not matched to a gene: 10. CDR3 amino acids: CASIKEGTGTYNEQFF. The CDR3 nucleotides are TGTGCCAGCATCAAAGAGGGGACAGGCACCTACAATGAGCAGTTCTTC. The complete variable domain, with remaining parts taken from reference TRBV7-8 and TRBJ2-1, reads GAGVSQSPRYKVAKRGQDVALRCDPISGHVSLFWYQQALGQGPEFLTYFQNEAQLDKSGLPSDRFFAERPEGSVSTLKIQRTQQEDSAVYLCASIKEGTGTYNEQFFGPGTRLTVL.

The chain is built from TRBV6-1 and TRBJ1-2; 7 bases agree with TRBD1. Germline V gene lookup returns CDR1 MNHNS and CDR2 SASEGT. This CDR3 is built from 16 residues. The junction had 5 bases not matched to a gene; V was cut back by 1 base and J by 0 bases. The DNA for the CDR3 is TGTGCCAGCAGTGAAGTCGGGACAGTGCCTAACTATGGCTACACCTTC. Its protein product is CASSEVGTVPNYGYTF.

This clone was counted between two and nine times. V and J are TRBV11-3 and TRBJ2-1, with 11 bases lining up with TRBD2. This CDR3 is 16 amino acids long. V dropped 1 base and J dropped 9; count of bases not matched to a gene: 8. The germline CDR1 and CDR2 sequences are SGHNT and YENEEA. CDR3 sequence: CASSLGLAGGRGEQFF. In DNA form, the CDR3 reads TGTGCCAGCAGCTTAGGCTTAGCGGGAGGGCGGGGTGAGCAGTTCTTC.

This clone was detected only once. This sequence joins TRBV13 and TRBJ1-3; no clear D gene. The CDR3 runs 14 residues. Germline lookup yields CDR1 PRHDT and CDR2 FYEKMQ (reference sequence). With 5 bases removed from V and 4 bases from J, the gap between germline ends came to 12 bases. CDR3 bases: TGTGCCAGCAGCGGGGAAATCACAGGAAACACCATATATTTT. This encodes CASSGEITGNTIYF.

The chain has TRBV21-1 and TRBJ2-5; TRBD1 is taken as the D call from the table, unchecked against the DNA. TRBV21-1 is tagged as a pseudogene. The CDR3 loop spans 14 amino acids. The CDR3 protein is CASSKVRGQETQYF. The CDR3 coding sequence is TGTGCCAGCAGCAAAGTAAGGGGGCAAGAGACCCAGTACTTC.

This chain connects TRBV15 to TRBJ1-3; D call uncertain. V shed 0 bases and J shed 3 bases, with 6 bases lying between them. Germline lookup yields CDR1 LNHNV and CDR2 YYDKDF (reference sequence). This CDR3 spans 14 amino acids. DNA of the CDR3: TGTGCCACCAGCAGAGATTTGGGTGGAAACACCATATATTTT. Encoded protein: CATSRDLGGNTIYF.

The chain combines TRBV7-8 with TRBJ1-6, with TRBD1 identical over 10 bases. The V and J ends lost 5 bases and 1 base, in that order; junction bases with no gene match: 8. Germline CDR1 SGHVS, CDR2 FQNEAQ. This CDR3 region has 18 residues. CDR3 sequence reads: CASSPGQGMRSYNSPLHF. For the CDR3, the DNA is TGTGCCAGCAGCCCGGGACAGGGGATGCGTTCCTATAATTCACCCCTCCACTTT.

V gene TRBV4-1 combines with J gene TRBJ2-1; either TRBD1 or TRBD2 may fit D (5 bases each). The germline V and J ends were trimmed by 7 bases and 8 bases, with 18 bases remaining between them. Per the germline V gene, CDR1 is MGHRA and CDR2 is YSYEKL. The CDR3 has 14 residues. Written as DNA, the CDR3 is TGCGCCAGCAACCGGGACGAAAACTCGCATGAGCAGTTCTTC. It yields the protein CASNRDENSHEQFF.

The gene calls are TRBV30 and TRBJ1-2; no clear D gene. Trimming pared 7 bases from V and 8 bases from J, leaving 11 bases between. CDR1 GTSNPN and CDR2 SVGIG come from the germline V gene (reference sequence). The CDR3 totals 10 residues. The CDR3 loop reads CAFYVGGYTF. The CDR3, as DNA: TGTGCCTTCTATGTAGGGGGCTACACCTTC. Combining the CDR3 with reference TRBV30 and TRBJ1-2 gives the whole variable domain SQTIHQWPATLVQPVGSPLSLECTVEGTSNPNLYWYRQAAGRGLQLLFYSVGIGQISSEVPQNLSASRPQDRQFILSSKKLLLSDSGFYLCAFYVGGYTFGSGTRLTVV.

CDR3 in DNA: TGTGCCAGCAGATCCCCGGGCTCACCCTACGAGCAGTACTTC. Its protein product is CASRSPGSPYEQYF. V gene TRBV11-2 combines with J gene TRBJ2-7; D remains unclear. The germline V gene encodes CDR1 SGHAT and CDR2 FQNNGV. Trimming left V 6 bases short and J 2 bases short, with 14 bases between. There are 14 residues in the CDR3.

Written as DNA, the CDR3 is TGTGCCAGCAGCCTCCTTTCCGAGTACACTGAAGCTTTCTTT. Encoded protein: CASSLLSEYTEAFF. The chain carries TRBV6-5 and TRBJ1-1; D remains unclear. The CDR3 loop spans 14 amino acids. The ends were cut back, 6 bases at V and 3 bases at J, with 14 bases in the middle. Germline V CDR1 and CDR2: MNHEY, SVGAGI.

The rearrangement uses TRBV6-5 and TRBJ2-3; D is unclear. This CDR3 is built from 16 residues. Germline V gene lookup returns CDR1 MNHEY and CDR2 SVGAGI. V was pared by 0 bases and J by 0 bases, with 10 bases between. CDR3 in DNA: TGTGCCAGCAGTTACTCGTCCGGACCTAGCACAGATACGCAGTATTTT. This codes for CASSYSSGPSTDTQYF.

The rearrangement uses TRBV4-1 and TRBJ2-5; D uncertain. Deletions cut 3 bases from V and 4 bases from J, with 24 bases between. Germline assignment: CDR1 MGHRA and CDR2 YSYEKL. CDR3 length equals 18 residues. The CDR3 protein is CASSQGWGSNFRRETQYF. In DNA, the CDR3 is TGCGCCAGCAGCCAGGGGTGGGGTAGCAATTTTAGACGAGAGACCCAGTACTTC.

About this clone itself: One end of the junction is discordant with germline, which a read error may explain. The genes are TRBV7-7 and TRBJ2-5, with TRBD1 identical over 8 bases. This CDR3 has 14 amino acids. Looked up from germline, CDR1 is SSHAT and CDR2 is FNYEAQ (reference sequence). CDR3 residues: CASSWDRTAETQYF. CDR3 in DNA: TGTGCTAGCAGCTGGGACAGGACGGCAGAGACCCAGTACTTC. The whole variable domain, filled in from reference TRBV7-7 and TRBJ2-5, reads GAGVSQSPRYKVTKRGQDVTLRCDPISSHATLYWYQQALGQGPEFLTYFNYEAQPDKSGLPSDRFSAERPEGSISTLTIQRTEQRDSAMYRCASSWDRTAETQYFGPGTRLLVL.

V gene TRBV5-4 combines with J gene TRBJ2-6; no definite D call. The germline gives CDR1 SGHNT, CDR2 YYREEE (reference sequence). This CDR3 region has 14 residues. The V end lost 3 bases, the J end lost 3 bases, and 7 bases lay between the germline ends. CDR3 in amino acids: CASSSVGGANVLTF. CDR3 DNA: TGTGCCAGCAGCTCGGTCGGTGGGGCCAACGTCCTGACTTTC.

V and J are TRBV6-6 and TRBJ1-2; perhaps TRBD1 as D (5 bases). Germline CDR1 reads MNHNY; CDR2 reads SVGAGI (reference sequence). The V end was cut by 3 bases, the J end by 6 bases, with 14 bases between. The CDR3 is 14 residues long. The DNA for the CDR3 is TGTGCCAGCAGTTATCGAGCGCAGGGTGATGGCTACACCTTC. As protein: CASSYRAQGDGYTF.

The genes are TRBV30 and TRBJ1-4; D possibly corresponds to TRBD1 (5 bases). The CDR3 is 15 amino acids. Looked up from germline, CDR1 is GTSNPN and CDR2 is SVGIG (reference sequence). Trimming cost V 0 bases and J 0 bases, with 8 bases left between them. The CDR3 here is CAWSVGRPTNEKLFF. DNA for the CDR3: TGTGCCTGGAGTGTGGGGCGACCAACTAATGAAAAACTGTTTTTT.

The J gene is TRBJ2-1, the V gene TRBV11-1; 8 bases agree with TRBD2. CDR3 length: 16 residues. CDR1 and CDR2 (germline): SGHAT, FQDESV (reference sequence). Losses at the gene ends were 3 bases for V and 6 bases for J; bases not matched to a gene: 10. CDR3 bases: TGTGCCAGCAGCTTTTCAATAGCGGGAATTGGCAATGAGCAGTTCTTC. It encodes CASSFSIAGIGNEQFF.